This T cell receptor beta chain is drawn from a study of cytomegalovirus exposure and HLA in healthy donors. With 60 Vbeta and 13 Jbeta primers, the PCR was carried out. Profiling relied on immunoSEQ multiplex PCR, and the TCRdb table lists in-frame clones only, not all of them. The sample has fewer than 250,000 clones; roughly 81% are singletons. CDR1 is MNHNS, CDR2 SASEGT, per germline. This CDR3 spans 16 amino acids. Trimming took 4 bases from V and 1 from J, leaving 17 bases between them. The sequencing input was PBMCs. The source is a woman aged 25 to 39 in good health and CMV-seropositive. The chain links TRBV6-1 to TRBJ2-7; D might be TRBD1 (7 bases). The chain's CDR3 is CASSGRGDWYSYEQYF. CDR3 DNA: TGTGCCAGCAGTGGCAGGGGGGATTGGTATTCCTACGAGCAGTACTTC.